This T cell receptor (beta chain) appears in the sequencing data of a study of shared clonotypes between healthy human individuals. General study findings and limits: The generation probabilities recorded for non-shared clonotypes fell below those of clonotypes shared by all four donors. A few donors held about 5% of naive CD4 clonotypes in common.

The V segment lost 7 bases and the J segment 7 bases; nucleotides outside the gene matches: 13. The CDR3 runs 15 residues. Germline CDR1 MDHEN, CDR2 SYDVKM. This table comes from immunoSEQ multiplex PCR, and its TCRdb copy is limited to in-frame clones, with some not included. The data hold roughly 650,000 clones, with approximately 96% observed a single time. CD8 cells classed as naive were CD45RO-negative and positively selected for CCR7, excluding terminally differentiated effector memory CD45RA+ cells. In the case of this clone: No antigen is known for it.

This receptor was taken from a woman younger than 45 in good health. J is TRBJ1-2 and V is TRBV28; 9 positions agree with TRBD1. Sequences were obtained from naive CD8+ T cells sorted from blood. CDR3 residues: CASTPRDRDLFGYTF. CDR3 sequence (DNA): TGTGCCAGCACCCCCCGGGACAGGGACCTATTTGGCTACACCTTC.